Following are 21 T cell receptor beta chains from one sample sequenced in a study of control samples from healthy donors and cancer patients. TCRdb's copy holds only in-frame clones and misses some; the assay was immunoSEQ multiplex PCR. The sample comprises under 150,000 clones, 85% to 95% of which are singletons, and more than 1.5% rests with the top ten. Material: PBMCs. These receptors all stem from a man aged 50-60 years with head and neck cancer.

The rearrangement uses TRBV7-2 and TRBJ1-5; D unclear. Germline CDR1 and CDR2: SGHTA and FQGNSA. CDR3 size: 12 residues. V was trimmed by 2 bases and J by 7 bases, leaving 6 bases between them. CDR3 sequence (DNA): TGTGCCAGCAGCTTATTATGGCAGCCCCAGCATTTT. Translating gives CASSLLWQPQHF.

The rearrangement joins TRBV4-1 to TRBJ1-1; 7 bases are a match to TRBD1. The germline V gene encodes CDR1 MGHRA and CDR2 YSYEKL. The CDR3 spans 15 residues. V trimming: 6 bases; J trimming: 1 base; junction bases outside the gene matches: 8. CDR3 sequence reads: CASSPTGTKNTEAFF. The CDR3 coding sequence is TGCGCCAGCAGTCCGACAGGGACAAAGAACACTGAAGCTTTCTTT.

The gene calls are TRBV7-2 and TRBJ2-7; D gene unclear. The CDR3 runs 14 residues. With 1 base removed from V and 5 bases from J, the gap between germline ends came to 12 bases. Per the germline V gene, CDR1 is SGHTA and CDR2 is FQGNSA. CDR3 DNA: TGTGCCAGCAGCTTAGTCGGGCGCCACGACGAGCAGTACTTC. Residues: CASSLVGRHDEQYF. The full variable domain, in which reference TRBV7-2 and TRBJ2-7 provide the parts outside the CDR3, is GAGVSQSPSNKVTEKGKDVELRCDPISGHTALYWYRQSLGQGLEFLIYFQGNSAPDKSGLPSDRFSAERTGGSVSTLTIQRTQQEDSAVYLCASSLVGRHDEQYFGPGTRLTVT.

The chain has TRBV28 and TRBJ2-1; TRBD1 matches 8 bases. This CDR3 contains 16 residues. V dropped 5 bases and J dropped 4; count of bases not matched to a gene: 10. CDR1 and CDR2 from the germline V gene are MDHEN and SYDVKM. CDR3 amino acids: CASSPTGEKGYNEQFF. The CDR3 coding sequence is TGTGCCAGCAGTCCGACAGGGGAGAAGGGGTACAATGAGCAGTTCTTC.

V gene TRBV6-6 combines with J gene TRBJ2-7; 7 bases agree with TRBD1. The V and J ends lost 5 bases and 1 base, in that order; junction bases with no gene match: 8. The CDR3 contains 15 residues. Per germline, CDR1 MNHNY and CDR2 SVGAGI (reference sequence). Here the CDR3 DNA reads TGTGCCAGCAGTCCCACAGGGGCCTCATCCTACGAGCAGTACTTC. Translating it yields CASSPTGASSYEQYF.

This chain joins TRBV4-1 and TRBJ2-4; TRBD1 might be the D (6 bases). With 2 bases removed from V and 3 bases from J, the gap between germline ends came to 14 bases. The CDR3 has 16 amino acids. The V gene's germline CDR1 is MGHRA and CDR2 YSYEKL. The CDR3 is CASSQPRRGIKNIQYF. DNA for the CDR3: TGCGCCAGCAGCCAACCACGCAGGGGCATCAAAAACATTCAGTACTTC.

The rearrangement links TRBV11-2 to TRBJ1-2, with 7 nucleotides matching TRBD1. This CDR3 region has 14 residues. Unmatched junction bases numbered 6, after V lost 5 bases and J lost 3 bases. The germline V gene encodes CDR1 SGHAT and CDR2 FQNNGV. The CDR3 nucleotides read TGTGCCAGCAGCCCAGGGGGGGCAGACTATGGCTACACCTTC. Amino acids: CASSPGGADYGYTF.

The chain couples TRBV7-2 to TRBJ2-5; TRBD1 might be the D (6 bases). Trimming left V 5 bases short and J 2 bases short, with 15 bases between. Germline CDR1 SGHTA, CDR2 FQGNSA. The length of the CDR3 is 15 residues. The CDR3 bases are TGTGCCAGCAGCCAAAGTTCGGGACATCAAGAGACCCAGTACTTC. This sequence encodes CASSQSSGHQETQYF.

The CDR3 DNA is TGTGCCAGCTCCGCACCAGGGGGCTGGGAGACCCAGTACTTC. Its translation: CASSAPGGWETQYF. This chain uses TRBV18 with TRBJ2-5; 8 bases line up with TRBD1. The CDR3 covers 14 residues. Per the germline V gene, CDR1 is KGHSH and CDR2 is LQKENI. V gave up 6 bases and J gave up 5 bases; unmatched junction bases: 8. The entire variable domain, with the rest obtained from reference TRBV18 and TRBJ2-5, is as follows: NAGVMQNPRHLVRRRGQEARLRCSPMKGHSHVYWYRQLPEEGLKFMVYLQKENIIDESGMPKERFSAEFPKEGPSILRIQQVVRGDSAAYFCASSAPGGWETQYFGPGTRLLVL.

The gene calls are TRBV19 and TRBJ1-6; the match to TRBD1 covers 7 bases. With 6 bases clipped from V and 13 bases from J, the junction kept 21 bases outside the gene matches. Germline assignment: CDR1 LNHDA and CDR2 SQIVND (reference sequence). CDR3 length equals 17 residues. The DNA for the CDR3 is TGTGCCAGTAGCCCGCAAACCGCAGTTAGGACAGGATCGCCCCTCCACTTT. This encodes CASSPQTAVRTGSPLHF.

The chain employs TRBV6-5 and TRBJ1-4; no definite D call. The V end was cut by 8 bases, the J end by 7 bases, with 11 bases between. The CDR3 consists of 12 residues. Germline V gives CDR1 MNHEY, CDR2 SVGAGI. DNA of the CDR3: TGTGCCAGCGGGCTATGGGGTGAAAAACTGTTTTTT. Encoded protein: CASGLWGEKLFF.

V usage is TRBV27 and J usage is TRBJ1-5; the D is unclear. V lost 6 bases, J lost 0 bases, and 12 bases lay in between. This CDR3 is 15 amino acids long. The V gene's germline CDR1 is MNHEY and CDR2 SMNVEV (reference sequence). The CDR3 reads CASSRDTYSNQPQHF. The CDR3 nucleotides are TGTGCCAGCAGCCGCGATACCTATAGCAATCAGCCCCAGCATTTT.

The rearrangement uses TRBV19 and TRBJ2-7, with D maybe TRBD1 (7 bases). Deletions cut 2 bases from V and 3 bases from J, with 11 bases between. The CDR3 contains 14 residues. Germline V gene data show CDR1 as LNHDA and CDR2 as SQIVND (reference sequence). The DNA for the CDR3 is TGTGCCAGTAGTATATACAGGGGAGGCTACGAGCAGTACTTC. This gives the protein CASSIYRGGYEQYF.

This clone was picked up one time. The chain employs TRBV9 and TRBJ2-7; 7 nucleotides line up with TRBD1. Germline V lookup: CDR1 SGDLS, CDR2 YYNGEE. Losses at the gene ends were 4 bases for V and 2 bases for J; bases not matched to a gene: 3. The CDR3 length is 13 residues. The CDR3 DNA sequence: TGTGCCAGCAGCTCGGGACAGACCTACGAGCAGTACTTC. Encoded protein: CASSSGQTYEQYF.

V gene TRBV6-5 combines with J gene TRBJ1-2, with TRBD1 matching 9 bases. The CDR3 spans 14 residues. V lost 6 bases and J lost 4; bases outside the gene matches: 6. The germline V gene has CDR1 MNHEY and CDR2 SVGAGI. CDR3 loop: CASRGTGMAYGYTF. The CDR3 bases are TGTGCCAGCAGAGGGACAGGGATGGCCTATGGCTACACCTTC.

This chain links TRBV4-3 with TRBJ2-3, with D possibly being TRBD1 or TRBD2 (6 bases each). CDR3 length equals 17 residues. Germline V CDR1 and CDR2: LGHNA, YSLEER. Trimming removed 0 bases at V and 0 bases at J, with 13 bases between. The CDR3 region is CASSQDPTGASTDTQYF. CDR3 bases: TGCGCCAGCAGCCAAGATCCGACGGGGGCTAGCACAGATACGCAGTATTTT.

The gene calls are TRBV7-8 and TRBJ1-3; D is unresolved. Germline V gene sequence: CDR1 SGHVS, CDR2 FQNEAQ. CDR3 length: 14 residues. V was shortened by 5 bases and J by 4 bases, with 12 bases between the two germline ends. CDR3 loop: CASSPTSAGNTIYF. The CDR3 DNA reads TGTGCCAGCAGCCCTACATCGGCCGGAAACACCATATATTTT.

The chain combines TRBV27 with TRBJ2-7; D possibly corresponds to TRBD2 (6 bases). The V and J ends lost 0 bases and 5 bases respectively, with 20 bases between them. Germline V lookup: CDR1 MNHEY, CDR2 SMNVEV (reference sequence). The CDR3 consists of 17 residues. The DNA of the CDR3 is TGTGCCAGCAGTTTATCCGGGGTGGCAGGGAGGATCCACGAGCAGTACTTC. This encodes CASSLSGVAGRIHEQYF.

Only one count was recorded for this clone. The DNA of the CDR3 is TGTGCCAGCAGCGGTATCGGGACAGGGGTTTCCGAGCAGTACTTC. Amino acids: CASSGIGTGVSEQYF. This chain links TRBV9 with TRBJ2-7, with 10 bases aligning to TRBD1. Germline V lookup: CDR1 SGDLS, CDR2 YYNGEE. With 3 bases clipped from V and 6 bases from J, the junction kept 9 bases outside the gene matches. The CDR3 is 15 residues long. Looking up the rest from reference TRBV9 and TRBJ2-7 gives the full variable domain: DSGVTQTPKHLITATGQRVTLRCSPRSGDLSVYWYQQSLDQGLQFLIQYYNGEERAKGNILERFSAQQFPDLHSELNLSSLELGDSALYFCASSGIGTGVSEQYFGPGTRLTVT.

The chain uses TRBV4-2 and TRBJ2-7, with TRBD2 matching over 8 bases. Trimming removed 2 bases from V and 0 bases from J; junction bases left unmatched: 0. Germline V gene sequence: CDR1 LGHNA, CDR2 YNFKEQ. This CDR3 contains 14 residues. This chain's CDR3 is CASSQREGSYEQYF. The CDR3 DNA reads as TGTGCCAGCAGCCAACGGGAGGGCTCCTACGAGCAGTACTTC.

V is TRBV30 and J is TRBJ1-2; no definite D call. The length of the CDR3 is 16 residues. V lost 3 bases to trimming and J lost 1 base, with 18 bases between them. Germline V lookup: CDR1 GTSNPN, CDR2 SVGIG (reference sequence). CDR3 in amino acids: CAWSSRWARSNYGYTF. DNA of the CDR3: TGTGCCTGGAGCTCCCGCTGGGCCAGGAGTAACTATGGCTACACCTTC.